This T cell receptor beta chain stems from a study of T cell repertoires in cytomegalovirus infection. V was clipped by 5 bases and J by 2 bases, with 17 bases between them. The CDR3 runs 16 residues. CDR1 SGHTA and CDR2 FQGTGA come from the germline V gene. On this clonotype itself: What it recognizes is unknown.

TCRdb itself ran the reads through MiXCR, one entry per CDR3 protein. The sample has tens of thousands of distinct CDR3 sequences, roughly a fifth seen once; the top ten hold approximately 55%. This receptor was obtained from a human donor in good health (CMV status not recorded). Some clones in this sample may be carry-over from other donors' samples. The V and J genes are TRBV7-3 and TRBJ2-3; D is perhaps TRBD2 (7 bases). Sequences were derived from CD8+ T cells from cultured PBMCs, sampled from culture after CMV antigen stimulation. The CDR3 sequence: CASSHRGGGSTDTQYF. The CDR3 DNA reads TGTGCCAGCAGCCATAGGGGGGGGGGATCCACAGATACGCAGTATTTT.